This T cell receptor (beta chain) was profiled in a study of blood T cell repertoires in COVID-19. Clones were sequenced by immunoSEQ multiplex PCR, and TCRdb holds only the in-frame ones, with some missing. Found here are about 190,000 clones, roughly 80% of them singletons; the top ten hold 12%. This clone was seen a few times. V lost 10 bases to trimming and J lost 4 bases, with 14 bases between them. The CDR3 extends over 12 amino acids. Germline V CDR1 and CDR2: LNHDA, SQIVND (reference sequence). This chain links TRBV19 with TRBJ2-7; TRBD2 might be the D (7 bases). This receptor was taken from a woman in her 50s with acute or convalescent COVID-19. Sequences were obtained from peripheral blood. CDR3 in amino acids: CATSRGGYEQYF. Written as DNA, the CDR3 is TGTGCCACCTCAAGGGGGGGTTACGAGCAGTACTTC.